One and the same sample provided the 10 T cell receptor beta chains below, sequenced in a study of shared clonotypes between healthy human individuals. The assay was immunoSEQ multiplex PCR, and TCRdb's table has in-frame clones only and misses some. The table has about 2.4 million clones, 80% to 95% seen once. The material sequenced was naive CD4+ T cells from PBMCs. Stated subset: CD45RA+ positively selected. The receptor source for this set is a man between 18 and 35 years old in good health. Some clones in this sample may be carry-over from other donors' samples.

The chain employs TRBV2 and TRBJ2-2; tentatively, D is TRBD1 or TRBD2 (5 bases each). V was trimmed by 6 bases and J by 2 bases, leaving 13 bases between them. Germline CDR1 reads SNHLY; CDR2 reads FYNNEI. The CDR3 contains 15 residues. The CDR3 DNA is TGTGCCAGCAGCGAAACCGGGACCAACACCGGGGAGCTGTTTTTT. This codes for CASSETGTNTGELFF.

The chain employs TRBV12-5 and TRBJ2-1, with 14 bases identical to TRBD2. V lost 4 bases, J lost 3 bases, and 2 bases stayed unmatched. Per germline, CDR1 LGHNT and CDR2 FRNRAP. The CDR3 runs to 16 residues. CDR3 protein: CASGSGTSGGYNEQFF. In nucleotides, the CDR3 is TGTGCTAGTGGTTCCGGGACTAGCGGGGGCTACAATGAGCAGTTCTTC.

V and J are TRBV9 and TRBJ2-1; 8 bases fit TRBD2. The V gene end was trimmed by 2 bases and the J gene end by 7 bases; junction bases not matched to a gene: 2. Germline CDR1 SGDLS, CDR2 YYNGEE. The CDR3 is 13 residues long. The CDR3 region is CASSVGLENEQFF. The CDR3 nucleotides are TGTGCCAGCAGCGTGGGACTAGAGAATGAGCAGTTCTTC.

The V call is TRBV27, the J call TRBJ1-1; TRBD1 might be the D (5 bases). The CDR3 totals 16 residues. V shed 3 bases and J shed 0 bases, with 14 bases lying between them. Per the germline V gene, CDR1 is MNHEY and CDR2 is SMNVEV (reference sequence). In DNA, the CDR3 is TGTGCCAGCAGTTTCGACTCCAGGGACTTGAACACTGAAGCTTTCTTT. Encoded protein: CASSFDSRDLNTEAFF.

J is TRBJ2-2 and V is TRBV27, with D tentatively TRBD1 (5 bases). Germline values: CDR1 MNHEY, CDR2 SMNVEV (reference sequence). The CDR3 runs to 12 residues. Deletions cut 8 bases from V and 5 bases from J, with 9 bases between. This CDR3 is CASRRVTGELFF. CDR3 nucleotide sequence: TGTGCCAGCCGCAGGGTTACCGGGGAGCTGTTTTTT.

V gene TRBV6-1 combines with J gene TRBJ2-7, with 9 bases aligning to TRBD2. CDR1 MNHNS and CDR2 SASEGT come from the germline V gene. This CDR3 comprises 14 residues. J was trimmed by 4 bases and V by 4 bases; bases with no gene match: 5. The CDR3 sequence is CASSALAGRYEQYF. Here the CDR3 DNA reads TGTGCCAGCAGTGCCCTAGCGGGGCGTTACGAGCAGTACTTC.

The chain recombines TRBV27 with TRBJ1-5; weak D call: TRBD1 (5 bases). Trimming left V 2 bases short and J 5 bases short, with 10 bases between. CDR3 size: 14 residues. From germline, CDR1 is MNHEY and CDR2 SMNVEV (reference sequence). The CDR3 loop is CASSLEQGDQPQHF. The CDR3, as DNA: TGTGCCAGCAGTTTAGAGCAGGGTGATCAGCCCCAGCATTTT.

Here the CDR3 reads CASRKLAGVFEQFF. Here the CDR3 DNA reads TGCGCCAGCCGAAAACTAGCGGGAGTGTTCGAGCAGTTCTTC. J is TRBJ2-1 and V is TRBV4-1, with 11 bases fitting TRBD2. The CDR3 loop spans 14 amino acids. V was pared by 8 bases and J by 10 bases, with 10 bases of the junction left unmatched. Germline CDR1 reads MGHRA; CDR2 reads YSYEKL.

This sequence joins TRBV5-6 and TRBJ2-7, with TRBD2 matching over 8 bases. The CDR3 contains 15 residues. CDR1 is SGHDT and CDR2 is YYEEEE in the germline V gene. The V and J ends lost 4 bases and 4 bases, in that order; junction bases with no gene match: 10. The chain's CDR3 is CASSAGLGGIYEQYF. The CDR3 nucleotides read TGTGCCAGCAGCGCGGGACTAGGCGGGATTTACGAGCAGTACTTC.

The chain recombines TRBV7-9 with TRBJ1-2; no definite D call. Between the trimmed V and J ends, which lost 5 bases and 8 bases, there was a span of 12 bases. Germline V gene sequence: CDR1 SEHNR, CDR2 FQNEAQ (reference sequence). The CDR3 contains 12 residues. In nucleotides, the CDR3 is TGTGCCAGCAGCCAGCATTCAGCCGGCTACACCTTC. It specifies CASSQHSAGYTF.